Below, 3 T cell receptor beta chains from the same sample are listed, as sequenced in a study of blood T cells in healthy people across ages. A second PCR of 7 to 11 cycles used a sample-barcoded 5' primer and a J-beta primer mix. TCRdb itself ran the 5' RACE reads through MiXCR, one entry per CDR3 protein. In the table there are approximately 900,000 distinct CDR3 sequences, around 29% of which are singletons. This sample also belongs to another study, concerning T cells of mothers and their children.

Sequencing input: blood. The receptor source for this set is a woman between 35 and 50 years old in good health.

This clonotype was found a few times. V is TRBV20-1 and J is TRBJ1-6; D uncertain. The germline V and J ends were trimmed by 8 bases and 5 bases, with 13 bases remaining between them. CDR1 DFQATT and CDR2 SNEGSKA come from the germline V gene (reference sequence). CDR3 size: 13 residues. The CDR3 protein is CSTASSDNSPLHF. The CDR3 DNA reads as TGCAGTACCGCTAGCTCGGATAATTCACCCCTCCACTTT.

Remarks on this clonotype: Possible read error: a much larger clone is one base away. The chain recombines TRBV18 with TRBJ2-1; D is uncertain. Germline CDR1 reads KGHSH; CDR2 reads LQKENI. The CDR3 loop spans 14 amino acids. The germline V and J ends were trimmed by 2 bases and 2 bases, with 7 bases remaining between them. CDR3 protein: CASSPGVTYNEQFF. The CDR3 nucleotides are TGTGCCAGCTCACCAGGGGTAACCTACAATGAGCAGTTCTTC.

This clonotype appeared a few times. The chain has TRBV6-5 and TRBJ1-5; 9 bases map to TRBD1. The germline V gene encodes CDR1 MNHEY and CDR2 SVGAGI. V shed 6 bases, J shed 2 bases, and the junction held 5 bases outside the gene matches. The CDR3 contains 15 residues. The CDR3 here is CASREDRGGNQPQHF. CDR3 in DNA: TGTGCCAGCAGAGAGGACAGGGGAGGCAATCAGCCCCAGCATTTT.